This T cell receptor beta chain was identified during a study of blood T cells in healthy people across ages. Regarding the study as a whole: A roughly linear age-dependent decrease characterized TCR beta diversity per million T cells.

V shed 5 bases, J shed 0 bases, and the junction held 2 bases outside the gene matches. The CDR3 spans 14 residues. Every sample gave at least 5 micrograms of total RNA when it was extracted. For the second PCR, which ran for about 6 to 12 cycles, a sample-barcoded 5' primer and a J-beta primer mix were used. Each cDNA molecule was tagged by a template-switch adaptor with 12 random nucleotides. There were at least 3 million CDR3-containing paired-end reads obtained from each sample. TCRdb called the 5' RACE reads again in MiXCR, with one record for every CDR3 protein. The table has fewer than 900,000 distinct CDR3 sequences, around 40% seen once. This clonotype was counted only a few times. The target antigen is unknown.

This receptor was identified in a woman in her fifties or sixties in good health. V gene TRBV12-3 or TRBV12-4 combines with J gene TRBJ1-1; 8 bases map to TRBD1. The sample comprised blood. The CDR3 coding sequence is TGTGCCAGCAGTCGGACAGGGTTGAACACTGAAGCTTTCTTT. It yields the protein CASSRTGLNTEAFF.